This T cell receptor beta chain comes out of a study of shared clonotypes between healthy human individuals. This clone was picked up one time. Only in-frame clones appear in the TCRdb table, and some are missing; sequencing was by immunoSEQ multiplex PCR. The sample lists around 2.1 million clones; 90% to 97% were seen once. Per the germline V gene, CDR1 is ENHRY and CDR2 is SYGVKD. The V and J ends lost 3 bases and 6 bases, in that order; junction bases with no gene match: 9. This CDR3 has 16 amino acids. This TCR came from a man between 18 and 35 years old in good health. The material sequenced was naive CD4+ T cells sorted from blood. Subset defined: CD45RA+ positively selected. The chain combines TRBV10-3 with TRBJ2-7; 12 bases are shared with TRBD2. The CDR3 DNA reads TGTGCCATCAGTGATTGGCTAGCGGGAGGGTATGGCGAGCAGTACTTC. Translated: CAISDWLAGGYGEQYF.